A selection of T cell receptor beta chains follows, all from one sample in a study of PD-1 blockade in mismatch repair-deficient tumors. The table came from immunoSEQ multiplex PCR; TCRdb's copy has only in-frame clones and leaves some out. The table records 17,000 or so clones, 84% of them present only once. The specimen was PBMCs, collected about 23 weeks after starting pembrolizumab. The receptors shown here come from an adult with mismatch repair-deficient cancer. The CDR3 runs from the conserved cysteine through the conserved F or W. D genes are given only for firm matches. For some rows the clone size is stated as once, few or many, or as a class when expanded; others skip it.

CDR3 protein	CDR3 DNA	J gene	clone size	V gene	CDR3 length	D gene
CASSPSGSKSYNEQFF	TGTGCCAGCTCCCCTAGCGGGAGTAAGTCCTACAATGAGCAGTTCTTC	TRBJ2-1	once	TRBV18	16	TRBD2
CASSPTGETQYF	TGTGCCAGCAGCCCGACGGGAGAGACCCAGTACTTC	TRBJ2-5	few	TRBV7-3	12	.
CASSYGQGYGEAFF	TGTGCCAGCTCATACGGACAGGGGTACGGTGAAGCTTTCTTT	TRBJ1-1	.	TRBV18	14	TRBD1
CASSSPGTANSPLHF	TGTGCCAGCAGTTCACCCGGGACAGCTAATTCACCCCTCCACTTT	TRBJ1-6	.	TRBV28	15	TRBD1
CASSSMYLTSTDTQYF	TGTGCCAGCAGTTCTATGTATCTCACTAGCACAGATACGCAGTATTTT	TRBJ2-3	once	TRBV27	16	.
CASSGGVRETQYF	TGTGCTTCTAGCGGGGGCGTGAGAGAGACCCAGTACTTC	TRBJ2-5	.	TRBV18	13	TRBD2
CASSSSEGGAYEQYF	TGTGCCAGCAGCTCCTCGGAGGGGGGGGCTTACGAGCAGTACTTC	TRBJ2-7	few	TRBV7-9	15	.
CASSLYGTLNTGELFF	TGTGCCAGCTCGCTCTACGGGACACTAAACACCGGGGAGCTGTTTTTT	TRBJ2-2	.	TRBV18	16	.
CASSLEAGANTEAFF	TGTGCCAGCAGCTTAGAGGCAGGGGCGAACACTGAAGCTTTCTTT	TRBJ1-1	.	TRBV11-3	15	.
CASSNRQGATRNTIYF	TGTGCCAGCAGCAATCGACAGGGGGCAACTCGAAACACCATATATTTT	TRBJ1-3	.	TRBV7-8	16	TRBD1
CASSRSTGPFGNQPQHF	TGTGCCAGCAGTAGATCGACAGGGCCTTTCGGCAATCAGCCCCAGCATTTT	TRBJ1-5	.	TRBV6-4	17	TRBD1
CSAYPNNEQFF	TGCAGTGCATACCCTAACAATGAGCAGTTCTTC	TRBJ2-1	.	TRBV20-1	11	.
CASSPPGPGIRYNEQFF	TGTGCCAGCTCACCACCGGGTCCGGGGATAAGATACAATGAGCAGTTCTTC	TRBJ2-1	.	TRBV18	17	.
CASSLVVGGQGGFEQYF	TGTGCCAGCAGCTTAGTAGTGGGTGGACAGGGAGGCTTCGAGCAGTACTTC	TRBJ2-7	few	TRBV7-6	17	TRBD1
CASSLPQDSGGNTIYF	TGTGCCAGCAGTCTTCCCCAGGACAGTGGTGGAAACACCATATATTTT	TRBJ1-3	.	TRBV6-6	16	.
CASSLSGTPYEQYF	TGTGCCAGCAGCCTTAGCGGGACCCCCTACGAGCAGTACTTC	TRBJ2-7	.	TRBV7-9	14	TRBD2
CASSLTGGEQTQYF	TGTGCCAGCAGTCTCACAGGGGGCGAACAGACCCAGTACTTC	TRBJ2-5	.	TRBV28	14	TRBD1
CASSESGQPNQPQHF	TGTGCCAGCAGTGAATCGGGACAGCCTAATCAGCCCCAGCATTTT	TRBJ1-5	.	TRBV6-1	15	TRBD1
CASSPTGLAGGADTQYF	TGTGCCAGCAGCCCGACAGGACTAGCGGGAGGGGCAGATACGCAGTATTTT	TRBJ2-3	.	TRBV7-3	17	TRBD2
CASSQESVSGSYEQYF	TGCGCCAGCAGCCAAGAGTCGGTCAGCGGGAGTTACGAGCAGTACTTC	TRBJ2-7	.	TRBV4-1	16	TRBD2
CASSLGLSTDTQYF	TGTGCCAGCAGCTTGGGTCTAAGCACAGATACGCAGTATTTT	TRBJ2-3	.	TRBV5-6	14	.
CASRRQGASYEQYF	TGTGCCAGTCGAAGGCAGGGGGCCTCCTACGAGCAGTACTTC	TRBJ2-7	once	TRBV6-6	14	TRBD1
CATRDRVDSPLHF	TGTGCCACCCGGGACAGGGTTGATTCACCCCTCCACTTT	TRBJ1-6	.	TRBV10-3	13	TRBD1
CASSFSGRQETQYF	TGTGCCAGCAGCTTTAGCGGGAGGCAAGAGACCCAGTACTTC	TRBJ2-5	.	TRBV7-8	14	TRBD2
CASRPDRGGTGELFF	TGTGCCAGCAGACCGGACCGGGGTGGCACCGGGGAGCTGTTTTTT	TRBJ2-2	.	TRBV7-9	15	.
CASSLPPTGGLIF	TGTGCCAGCAGTTTACCCCCGACAGGTGGACTTATCTTC	TRBJ2-1	.	TRBV27	13	.
CASSETHSGRRIQETQYF	TGTGCCAGCAGTGAGACCCATAGCGGGAGGAGAATCCAAGAGACCCAGTACTTC	TRBJ2-5	.	TRBV28	18	TRBD2
CASSYRTGDSGANVLTF	TGTGCCAGCAGTTATCGTACAGGGGACTCTGGGGCCAACGTCCTGACTTTC	TRBJ2-6	.	TRBV6-8	17	TRBD1
CALTGYSVDTQYF	TGTGCCTTGACAGGGTATTCGGTGGATACGCAGTATTTT	TRBJ2-3	.	TRBV30	13	TRBD1